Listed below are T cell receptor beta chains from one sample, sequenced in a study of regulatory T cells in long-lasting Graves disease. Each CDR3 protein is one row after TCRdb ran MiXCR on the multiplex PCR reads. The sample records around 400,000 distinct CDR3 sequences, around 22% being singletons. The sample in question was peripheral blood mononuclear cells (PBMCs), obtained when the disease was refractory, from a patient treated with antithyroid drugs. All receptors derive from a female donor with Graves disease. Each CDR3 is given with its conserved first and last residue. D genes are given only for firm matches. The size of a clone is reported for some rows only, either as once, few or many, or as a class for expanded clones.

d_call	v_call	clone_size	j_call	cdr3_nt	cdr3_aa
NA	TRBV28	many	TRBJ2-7	TGTGCCAGCCGAGAGACAGGGGAGGGCTACGAGCAGTACTTC	CASRETGEGYEQYF
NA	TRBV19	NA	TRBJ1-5	TGTGCCAGTAGTATAGAGGCGGATCAGCCCCAGCATTTT	CASSIEADQPQHF
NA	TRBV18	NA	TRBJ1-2	TGTGCCAGCTCACCAATTATTGGCCAGGCGTATGGCTACACCTTC	CASSPIIGQAYGYTF
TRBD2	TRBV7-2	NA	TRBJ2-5	TGTGCCAGCAGCCCAGGCTCGGGACTAGCGGGAGGAGAGACCCAGTACTTC	CASSPGSGLAGGETQYF
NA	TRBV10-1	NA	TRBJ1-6	TGTGCCAGCAGTCCCAACGGGACGCCTCGTAATTCACCCCTCCACTTT	CASSPNGTPRNSPLHF
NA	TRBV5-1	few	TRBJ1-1	TGCGCCAGCAGCTATTCGAACACTGAAGCTTTCTTT	CASSYSNTEAFF
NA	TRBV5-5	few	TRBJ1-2	TGTGCCAGCAGCTTGGGGGGGAGCGTACCCTATGGCTACACCTTC	CASSLGGSVPYGYTF
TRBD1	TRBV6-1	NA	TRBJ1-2	TGTGCCAGCCGCCTTACAGGGGGGAAAGGCTACACCTTC	CASRLTGGKGYTF
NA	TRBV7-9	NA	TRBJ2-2	TGTGCCAGCAGCCCCCGCCAGGGTCAAGTGTTTTTT	CASSPRQGQVFF
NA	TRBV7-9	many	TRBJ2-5	TGTGCCAGCAGCTTAAGTCCCCGAGGAGAGACCCAGTACTTC	CASSLSPRGETQYF
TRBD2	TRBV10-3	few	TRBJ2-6	TGTGCCATCAGTACTGGAGTAGCGGGCAACTCTGGGGCCAACGTCCTGACTTTC	CAISTGVAGNSGANVLTF
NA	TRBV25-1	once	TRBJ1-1	TGTGCCAGCAGTGACAGCCATAGGGCTTTCTTT	CASSDSHRAFF
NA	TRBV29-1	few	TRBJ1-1	TGCAGCGCCCGAGGGAACCAGGGGAGGGTTAGCCCTGAAGCTTTCTTT	CSARGNQGRVSPEAFF
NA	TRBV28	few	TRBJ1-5	TGTGCCAGCAGTTTTTTCCCAGGGCCCTATATCCAGCCCCAGCATTTT	CASSFFPGPYIQPQHF
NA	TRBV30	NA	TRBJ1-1	TGTGCCTTGCACAGGGAGGGCACTGAAGCTTTCTTT	CALHREGTEAFF
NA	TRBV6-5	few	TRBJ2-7	TGTGCCAGCAGTTACAATACAGGGTACGAGCAGTACTTC	CASSYNTGYEQYF
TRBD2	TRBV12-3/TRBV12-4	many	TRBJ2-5	TGTGCCAGCAGTAGGACTAGCGGGGTACAAGAGACCCAGTACTTC	CASSRTSGVQETQYF
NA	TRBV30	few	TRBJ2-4	TGTGCCTGGAGTGTAGGGCCGGCCAAAAACATTCAGTACTTC	CAWSVGPAKNIQYF
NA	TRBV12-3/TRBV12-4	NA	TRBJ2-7	TGTGCCAGCAGTTTAAAGGCAGGGAGGTCCTACGAGCAGTACTTC	CASSLKAGRSYEQYF
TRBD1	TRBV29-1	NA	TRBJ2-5	TGCAGCGTTGAAGCGGACAGGGGCGGAGAGGAGACCCAGTACTTC	CSVEADRGGEETQYF
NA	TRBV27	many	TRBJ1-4	TGTGCCAGCAGTTTTAGATACCCGAAGCAGGGGTCTAATGAAAAACTGTTTTTT	CASSFRYPKQGSNEKLFF
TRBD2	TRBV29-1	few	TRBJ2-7	TGCAGCGCCCGGGGGGGTCACGAGCAGTACTTC	CSARGGHEQYF
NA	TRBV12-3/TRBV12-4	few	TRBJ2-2	TGTGCCAGCAGTTTGTGGCAGGGCCGAAGTAGGGAGCTGTTTTTT	CASSLWQGRSRELFF
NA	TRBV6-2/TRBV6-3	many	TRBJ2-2	TGTGCCAGCAGTTACTCCCCGGACATCGGGGAGCTGTTTTTT	CASSYSPDIGELFF
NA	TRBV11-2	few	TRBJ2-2	TGTGCCACGGCAGGGGGGCGAATTTTTACCGGGGAGCTGTTTTTT	CATAGGRIFTGELFF
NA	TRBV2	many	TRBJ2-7	TGTGCCAGCAGTGAAATACACTACGAGCAGTACTTC	CASSEIHYEQYF
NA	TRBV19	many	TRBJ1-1	TGTGCCAGTAGTATTGGAATTAACACTGAAGCTTTCTTT	CASSIGINTEAFF
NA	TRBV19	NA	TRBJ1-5	TGTGCCAGTACGAGGCAGGGCAATCAGCCCCAGCATTTT	CASTRQGNQPQHF
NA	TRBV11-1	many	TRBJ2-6	TGTGCCAGCAGCTTAGAGGCAGGCTCGGGGGCCAACGTCCTGACTTTC	CASSLEAGSGANVLTF
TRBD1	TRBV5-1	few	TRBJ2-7	TGCGCCAGCAGCTTGGGTATTCCAGGGACAGGGGGCTACGAGCAGTACTTC	CASSLGIPGTGGYEQYF
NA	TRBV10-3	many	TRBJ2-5	TGTGCCATCAGTAGGGACGGCCAAGAGACCCAGTACTTC	CAISRDGQETQYF
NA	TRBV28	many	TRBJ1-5	TGTGCCAGCAGTTTATTAACAGGTGATAGCAATCAGCCCCAGCATTTT	CASSLLTGDSNQPQHF
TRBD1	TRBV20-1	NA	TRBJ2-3	TGCAGTGCTAGGATACAGGGGGCCAGCACAGATACGCAGTATTTT	CSARIQGASTDTQYF